Below, 3 T cell receptor beta chains from the same sample are listed, as sequenced in a study of blood T cell repertoires in COVID-19. The repertoire was sequenced with immunoSEQ multiplex PCR; TCRdb's copy has only in-frame clones and lacks some. The repertoire has more than 35,000 clones, about 80% of them found once; the top ten carry 16%. Sequenced sample: peripheral blood. The receptors here all came from a man between 65 and 85 years old with acute or convalescent COVID-19.

This chain uses TRBV28 with TRBJ1-2, with TRBD1 matching 7 bases. Unmatched junction bases numbered 6, after V lost 6 bases and J lost 8 bases. This CDR3 has 12 amino acids. Germline CDR1 MDHEN, CDR2 SYDVKM. The CDR3 sequence is CASSSTGSGYTF. As DNA, the CDR3 is TGTGCCAGCAGCTCGACAGGGTCGGGCTACACCTTC.

The chain links TRBV10-3 to TRBJ1-5; 11 positions agree with TRBD1. Germline lookup yields CDR1 ENHRY and CDR2 SYGVKD. With 9 bases clipped from V and 10 bases from J, the junction kept 5 bases outside the gene matches. The CDR3 is made up of 12 amino acids. CDR3 in amino acids: CAIGTGGGPQHF. The CDR3 coding sequence is TGTGCCATTGGGACAGGGGGTGGCCCCCAGCATTTT.

The rearrangement uses TRBV13 and TRBJ2-1; TRBD2 aligns across 8 bases. The CDR3 extends over 15 amino acids. CDR1 is PRHDT and CDR2 is FYEKMQ in the germline V gene (reference sequence). The V segment lost 4 bases and the J segment 14 bases; nucleotides outside the gene matches: 16. The CDR3 nucleotides are TGTGCCAGCAGCTCCCGAGCCGCGGGGGGAGTGATGGAGTTCTTC. It codes for CASSSRAAGGVMEFF.